This TCR beta chain is drawn from a study of CD8 T cells in Susac syndrome (dated by TCRdb to 2018 to 2020). Turning to the overall study: Whether CD8+ T cell activation and differentiation in Susac syndrome was antigen driven was tested using repertoire sequencing. The clonality of the CD8+ T cell repertoire was compared across about 12 healthy donors, about 14 Susac syndrome patients and fewer than 16 multiple sclerosis patients. What the authors observed across the whole study: The number of individuals in the TCR sequencing and HLA analysis was acknowledged as relatively small.

As for this clonotype: The clone's antigen remains unknown. It has no much larger one-base neighbor in the sample; base qualities were not kept.

V gives up 0 bases and J gives up 5 bases, and the segment between their germline ends measures 8 bases. CDR1 SGDLS and CDR2 YYNGEE are derived from the germline V gene. Measured from the cysteine to the phenylalanine, the CDR3 is 13 residues long. CDR3 DNA is the only sequence kept; it has 39 bases, read in frame from the first base. High-throughput TCR beta sequencing profiled peripheral blood CD8+ and CD4+ T cells from healthy donors, Susac syndrome patients and multiple sclerosis patients. The multiple sclerosis controls were treatment-naive patients whose relapsing-remitting disease, either stable or active, fulfilled the revised McDonald criteria. Bulk CD8+ and CD4+ T cells were purified by magnetic negative isolation, whereas CD8+ TEMRA cells were enriched by FACS. Blood was collected in EDTA tubes and processed within 24 hours, with PBMCs isolated through density gradient centrifugation. PBMCs intended for TCR sequencing were cryopreserved in liquid nitrogen and thawed later in a water bath at 37 degrees C. A purity of at least 90% was achieved for sorted or isolated CD4+, CD8+ and CD8+ TEMRA cells.

RNA was extracted using the RNeasy kit, and about 0.45 to 1 microgram was reverse transcribed with random hexamers. The immunoSEQ multiplex PCR assay, covering 54 Vbeta and 13 Jbeta segments, was used to amplify TCR beta CDR3 regions. To correct PCR amplification bias, a synthetic template baseline was used for both primer optimization and computational correction. The paper's data handling went like this. Reads were annotated to V, D and J genes per IMGT and analyzed with immunoSEQ Analyzer, keeping only productive sequences. Clonality was computed as one minus Shannon entropy normalized by log2 of the number of productive unique sequences. Public and private clones were assessed among the 100 most prevalent clones of each patient and control. Clones were defined as Susac-specific if absent from the healthy and MS cohorts, from approximately 1,100 published viral clones and from other ImmuneACCESS disease sequences. TCRdb ran its own pipeline on the public reads, namely fastp trimming at Q25 and MiXCR clone calling, and kept in-frame beta chains. Merged by CDR3 protein, the rows form single entries marked with the most common genes and DNA. The V and J calls come from TCRdb's annotation, not from the publication. The sample includes fewer than 300,000 distinct CDR3 sequences, with around 84% observed a single time. The top ten clonotypes cover 0.095% to 0.14% of the sample.

The rearranged segments are TRBV9 and TRBJ1-2; no D gene call is confident. The specimen sequenced was CD8+ T cells from PBMCs. The receptor was derived from a human donor with multiple sclerosis. The CDR3 in this case is CASSVAGGYGYTF. The DNA sequence reads TGTGCCAGCAGCGTAGCCGGCGGTTATGGCTACACCTTC.